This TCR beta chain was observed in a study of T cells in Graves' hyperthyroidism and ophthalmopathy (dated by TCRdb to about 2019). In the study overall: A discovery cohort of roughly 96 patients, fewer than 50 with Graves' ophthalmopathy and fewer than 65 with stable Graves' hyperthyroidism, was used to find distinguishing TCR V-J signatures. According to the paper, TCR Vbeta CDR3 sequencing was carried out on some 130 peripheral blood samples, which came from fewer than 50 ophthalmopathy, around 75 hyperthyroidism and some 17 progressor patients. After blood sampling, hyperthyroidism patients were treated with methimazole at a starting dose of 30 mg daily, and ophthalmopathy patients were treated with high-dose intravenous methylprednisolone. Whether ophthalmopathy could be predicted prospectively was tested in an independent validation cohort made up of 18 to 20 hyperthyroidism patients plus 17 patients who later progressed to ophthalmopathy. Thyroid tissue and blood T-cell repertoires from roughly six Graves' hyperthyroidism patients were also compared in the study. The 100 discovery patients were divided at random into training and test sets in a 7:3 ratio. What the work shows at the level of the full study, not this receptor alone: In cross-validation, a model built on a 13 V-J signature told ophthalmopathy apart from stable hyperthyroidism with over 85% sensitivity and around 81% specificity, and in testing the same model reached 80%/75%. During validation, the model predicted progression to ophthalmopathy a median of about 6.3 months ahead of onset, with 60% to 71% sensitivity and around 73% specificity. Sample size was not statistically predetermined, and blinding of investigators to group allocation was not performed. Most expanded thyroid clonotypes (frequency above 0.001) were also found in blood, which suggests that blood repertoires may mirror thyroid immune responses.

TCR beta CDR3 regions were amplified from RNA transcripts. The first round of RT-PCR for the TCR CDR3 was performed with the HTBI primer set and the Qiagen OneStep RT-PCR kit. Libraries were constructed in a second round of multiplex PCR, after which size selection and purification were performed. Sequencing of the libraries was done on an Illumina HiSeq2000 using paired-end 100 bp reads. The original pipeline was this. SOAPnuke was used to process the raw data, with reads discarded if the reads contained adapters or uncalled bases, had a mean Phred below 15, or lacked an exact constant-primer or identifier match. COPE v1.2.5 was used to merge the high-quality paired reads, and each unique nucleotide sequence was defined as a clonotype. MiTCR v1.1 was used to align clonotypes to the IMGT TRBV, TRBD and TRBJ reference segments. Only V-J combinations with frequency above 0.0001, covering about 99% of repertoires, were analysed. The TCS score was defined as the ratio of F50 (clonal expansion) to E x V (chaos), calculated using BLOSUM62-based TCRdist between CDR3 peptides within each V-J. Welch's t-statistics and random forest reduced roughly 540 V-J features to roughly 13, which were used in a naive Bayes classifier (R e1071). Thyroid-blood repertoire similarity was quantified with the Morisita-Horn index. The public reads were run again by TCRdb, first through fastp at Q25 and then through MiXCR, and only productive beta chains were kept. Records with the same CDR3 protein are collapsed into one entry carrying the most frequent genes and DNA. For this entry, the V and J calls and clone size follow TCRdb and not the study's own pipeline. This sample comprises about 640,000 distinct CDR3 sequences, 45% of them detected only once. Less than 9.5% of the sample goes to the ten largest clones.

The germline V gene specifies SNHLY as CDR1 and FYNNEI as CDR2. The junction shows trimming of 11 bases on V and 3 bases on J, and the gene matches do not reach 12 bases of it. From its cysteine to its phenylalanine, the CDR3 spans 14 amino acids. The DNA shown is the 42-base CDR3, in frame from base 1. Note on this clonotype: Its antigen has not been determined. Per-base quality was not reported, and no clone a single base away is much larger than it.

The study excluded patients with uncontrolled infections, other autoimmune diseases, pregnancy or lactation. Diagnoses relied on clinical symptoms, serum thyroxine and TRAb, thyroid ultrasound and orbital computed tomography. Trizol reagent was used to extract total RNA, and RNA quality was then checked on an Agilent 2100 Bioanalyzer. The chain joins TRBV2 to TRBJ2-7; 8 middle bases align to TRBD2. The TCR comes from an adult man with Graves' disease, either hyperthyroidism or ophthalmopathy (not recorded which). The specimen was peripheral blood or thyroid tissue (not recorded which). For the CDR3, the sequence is CARRWEAGGYEQYF. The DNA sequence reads TGTGCCCGGAGATGGGAGGCGGGGGGCTACGAGCAGTACTTC.